This T cell receptor beta chain stems from a study of blood T cell repertoires in COVID-19 (dated by TCRdb to the early 2020s). For the wider study: Collaborator samples came from the United States, Italy and Spain and covered acute and convalescent phases of COVID-19. The prospective study material was composed of cDNA or gDNA derived from T cells, B-cell-depleted T cells, or PBMCs. The dataset comprised deeply sampled blood TCRbeta repertoires from subjects exposed to, actively infected with, or recovered from COVID-19. The repertoires were released in a freely available public database meant as a resource for research on the immune response to SARS-CoV-2. Samples were obtained from the ongoing ImmuneRACE study (first 160 participants) and from about 1,300 subjects provided by 6 global collaborators. Sample metadata almost always included a de-identified subject ID, COVID-19 status, age in years and sex. HLA class I and class II types, where available, came from metadata supplied by the sample provider rather than from assay-based typing. General findings and caveats noted by the study authors: How much clinical and demographic metadata was included differed by source and by participant, and the metadata was provided uncurated.

One collaborating source in Seattle enrolled patients during active infection and followed them longitudinally through the course of disease. The collaborating institutions used their own protocols to collect whole blood in K2EDTA tubes. For TCRbeta analysis, collaborators shipped samples in one of three forms: frozen whole blood, isolated PBMCs, or DNA extracted from either of those sample types. The CDR3 runs 16 amino acids, cysteine and phenylalanine included. Only the CDR3 portion is preserved as DNA: 48 bases, with reading frame beginning at the first base. Taken from the germline V gene, the CDR1 and CDR2 loops are ENHRY and SYGVKD. Between the V and J ends, shortened by 8 bases and 4 bases respectively, the junction contains 21 bases. Worth noting for this clone: Its target antigen remains unknown. No much larger clone is present one base from it, and per-base qualities are unavailable.

TCRbeta CDR3 regions were amplified from genomic DNA using the immunoSEQ Assay, a bias-controlled multiplex PCR. In the paper's pipeline: The number of nucleated cells in each sample was estimated from the amplification of reference gene primers within the assay. Sequence reads were collapsed and filtered to measure the absolute abundance of every unique TCRbeta CDR3 rearrangement. For each sample, productive Simpson clonality was calculated as the square root of Simpson's diversity index over productive rearrangements. This is the immuneACCESS table as TCRdb keeps it, with only in-frame sequences that have V and J called. A part of the clones is gone; compared with another copy, unresolved V genes explain less than half, and the rest is unexplained. V and J calls and clone size are copied from that table; D and trimming were computed from the DNA. Here the sample has 230,000 or so clones; roughly 90% occur a single time. The top ten clones comprise 2.1% of the sample.

The source is an older woman with COVID-19, enrolled during active disease. Input material: peripheral blood. The rearrangement joined TRBV10-3 to TRBJ1-5, with no reliable assignment of the D segment. The sequence in DNA is TGTGCCATCGGTGGTGGTCCCGACACAACGAATCAGCCCCAGCATTTT. The encoded protein is CAIGGGPDTTNQPQHF.